This T cell receptor beta chain appears in the sequencing data of a study of blood T cell repertoires in COVID-19. Study overall: PBMCs, B-cell-depleted T cells, or T cells provided the cDNA or gDNA that made up the material.

This CDR3 is 16 amino acids long. V dropped 6 bases and J dropped 7; count of bases not matched to a gene: 17. Germline V gene lookup returns CDR1 SGHDT and CDR2 YYEEEE. Patients at the Seattle site were enrolled during active infection and followed longitudinally. Here immunoSEQ multiplex PCR was the method, and the copy in TCRdb shows in-frame clones only, minus some. The sample includes 15,000 to 20,000 clones, more than 65% seen only once; the top ten take 16%. The table lists this clone with a count of one. This sequence originates from a man in his 70s with COVID-19, enrolled during active disease. The chain uses TRBV5-6 and TRBJ2-7; 9 bases are a match to TRBD1. Input material: peripheral blood. CDR3 sequence (DNA): TGTGCCAGCAACATATACGACAGGGGGTACTTGAGAGAGCAGTACTTC. Protein product: CASNIYDRGYLREQYF.